This T cell receptor beta chain derives from a study of blood T cell repertoires in COVID-19. V gave up 3 bases and J gave up 7 bases; unmatched junction bases: 5. The CDR3 runs to 13 residues. In germline, CDR1 is MDHEN, CDR2 SYDVKM. Authors' processing steps: Reference gene primer amplification yielded estimated nucleated cell counts. The method was immunoSEQ multiplex PCR; TCRdb's version includes in-frame clones alone and lacks a portion of them. V and J calls and clone size are those listed in that table; D and trimming were worked out from the DNA. The table has some 220,000 clones, 70% to 90% seen once.

This sequence was found in a woman in her late teens or twenties who had recovered from COVID-19. The chain recombines TRBV28 with TRBJ1-2; 7 bases align to TRBD1. The specimen sequenced was peripheral blood. This CDR3 is CASSFDRVSGYTF. The CDR3 region has the DNA TGTGCCAGCAGTTTCGACAGGGTCTCTGGCTACACCTTC.